The 20 T cell receptor beta chains below all came from one sample that was sequenced in a study of blood T cell repertoires in COVID-19. Measured with immunoSEQ multiplex PCR; TCRdb has only the in-frame clones, and not every one. This sample has under 200,000 clones, with more than 75% found just once. Source material: peripheral blood. The receptors were gathered from a man aged 50 or older who had recovered from COVID-19.

The CDR3 DNA follows: TGCGCCAGCTACGGACTAGCCCGAAATGAGCAGTTCTTC. Its protein is CASYGLARNEQFF. This chain uses TRBV10-2 with TRBJ2-1, with 8 positions matching TRBD2. The trim removed 8 bases at V and 7 bases at J, leaving 7 bases unmatched. The CDR3 sequence is 13 residues long. Germline V gene data show CDR1 as WSHSY and CDR2 as SAAADI.

V gene TRBV7-9 combines with J gene TRBJ2-7; D is perhaps TRBD1 (6 bases). Germline CDR1 reads SEHNR; CDR2 reads FQNEAQ (reference sequence). Trimming pared 2 bases from V and 3 bases from J, leaving 14 bases between. The CDR3 length is 15 residues. Written as DNA, the CDR3 is TGTGCCAGCAGCTTAACAGGGATCGGTAGCTACGAGCAGTACTTC. This encodes CASSLTGIGSYEQYF.

This clone appeared once. CDR3: CASSPEGPWGYGYTF. Written as DNA, the CDR3 is TGTGCCAGCAGCCCGGAGGGTCCTTGGGGCTATGGCTACACCTTC. The chain combines TRBV7-2 with TRBJ1-2; D is unresolved. Germline V CDR1 and CDR2: SGHTA, FQGNSA. The CDR3 runs 15 residues. Trimming took 5 bases from V and 4 from J, leaving 17 bases between them.

The genes are TRBV29-1 and TRBJ2-5, with TRBD1 as a possible D gene (7 bases). Trimming stripped 7 bases from V and 4 bases from J, with 19 bases between. Germline V CDR1 and CDR2: SQVTM, ANQGSEA. This CDR3 has 14 amino acids. This chain's CDR3 is CSAVRSRGVETQYF. The DNA for the CDR3 is TGCAGCGCTGTCAGGTCCAGGGGGGTAGAGACCCAGTACTTC.

The chain links TRBV6-5 to TRBJ2-1; 9 bases map to TRBD2. V trimming: 6 bases; J trimming: 0 bases; junction bases outside the gene matches: 3. The CDR3 runs 15 residues. The V gene's germline CDR1 is MNHEY and CDR2 SVGAGI. Here the CDR3 reads CASSRSGSSYNEQFF. CDR3 bases: TGTGCCAGCAGCCGTAGCGGGAGCTCCTACAATGAGCAGTTCTTC.

Only one count was recorded for this clone. Other DNA sequences from this sample encode an identical CDR3 as well. The CDR3 is CASSPGQGNQPQHF. CDR3 in DNA: TGTGCCAGCTCACCGGGACAGGGCAATCAGCCCCAGCATTTT. V gene TRBV18 combines with J gene TRBJ1-5; TRBD1 matches 8 bases. V lost 3 bases, J lost 2 bases, and 0 bases stayed unmatched. Germline CDR1 reads KGHSH; CDR2 reads LQKENI. CDR3 length: 14 amino acids.

V and J are TRBV28 and TRBJ1-2; D perhaps matches TRBD1 (6 bases). The ends were cut back, 3 bases at V and 4 bases at J, with 15 bases in the middle. Per the germline V gene, CDR1 is MDHEN and CDR2 is SYDVKM. The CDR3 covers 15 residues. The CDR3 region has the DNA TGTGCCAGCAGTTTTTTCACAGGGATCGCCTATGGCTACACCTTC. Translating it yields CASSFFTGIAYGYTF.

This clone was observed a handful of times. V gene TRBV5-1 combines with J gene TRBJ2-7; TRBD2 matches at 10 bases. The CDR3 spans 15 residues. After removal of 0 bases from V and 3 bases from J, the junction contained 3 bases not matched to a gene. The germline CDR1 and CDR2 sequences are SGHRS and YFSETQ. CDR3 sequence reads: CASSLDPSGSYEQYF. The CDR3 coding sequence is TGCGCCAGCAGCTTGGACCCTAGCGGGAGCTACGAGCAGTACTTC. The full variable domain, rest sourced from reference TRBV5-1 and TRBJ2-7, is KAGVTQTPRYLIKTRGQQVTLSCSPISGHRSVSWYQQTPGQGLQFLFEYFSETQRNKGNFPGRFSGRQFSNSRSEMNVSTLELGDSALYLCASSLDPSGSYEQYFGPGTRLTVT.

The chain joins TRBV19 to TRBJ2-4; tentatively, D is TRBD1 (6 bases). Trimming removed 3 bases from V and 6 bases from J, with 12 bases in between. Germline CDR1 is LNHDA and CDR2 is SQIVND (reference sequence). This CDR3 contains 14 residues. The DNA of the CDR3 is TGTGCCAGTAGTATCTCAGGGGCGCTAAACATTCAGTACTTC. Translated: CASSISGALNIQYF. The full variable domain, with the rest looked up from reference TRBV19 and TRBJ2-4, is DGGITQSPKYLFRKEGQNVTLSCEQNLNHDAMYWYRQDPGQGLRLIYYSQIVNDFQKGDIAEGYSVSREKKESFPLTVTSAQKNPTAFYLCASSISGALNIQYFGAGTRLSVL.

The chain carries TRBV3-1 (or the pseudogene TRBV3-2) and TRBJ1-2; a weak D match, TRBD1 (6 bases). Germline CDR1 and CDR2: LGHDT and YNNKEL (reference sequence). CDR3 length: 16 residues. Trimming took 2 bases from V and 6 from J, leaving 19 bases between them. CDR3 amino acids: CASSQTPWGRGNGYTF. The CDR3 DNA reads as TGTGCCAGCAGCCAAACCCCGTGGGGCAGGGGAAATGGCTACACCTTC.

The chain joins TRBV7-9 to TRBJ2-1; D is possibly TRBD1 (5 bases). V was trimmed by 3 bases and J by 7 bases, leaving 13 bases between them. Germline lookup yields CDR1 SEHNR and CDR2 FQNEAQ (reference sequence). The CDR3 is made up of 14 amino acids. The CDR3 is CASSFVISGNEQFF. CDR3 bases: TGTGCCAGCAGCTTTGTAATATCAGGGAATGAGCAGTTCTTC.

The chain employs TRBV6-2 or TRBV6-3 and TRBJ2-2; 11 nucleotides line up with TRBD2. The CDR3 has 17 amino acids. The germline CDR1 and CDR2 sequences are MNHEY and SVGEGT. With 1 base clipped from V and 6 bases from J, the junction kept 7 bases outside the gene matches. The CDR3, as DNA: TGTGCCAGCAGTTACTACCCTAGCGGGAGGTCGTCCGGGGAGCTGTTTTTT. Residues: CASSYYPSGRSSGELFF.

In its sample, this clone was seen a few times. The chain couples TRBV5-1 to TRBJ2-7, with 7 bases aligning to TRBD2. Per germline, CDR1 SGHRS and CDR2 YFSETQ. Trimming cost V 4 bases and J 1 base; bases outside gene matches: 8. The CDR3 is 15 amino acids. The CDR3 coding sequence is TGCGCCAGCAGCCGAACTAGCGCACCATCCTACGAGCAGTACTTC. As protein: CASSRTSAPSYEQYF.

The rearrangement joins TRBV29-1 to TRBJ2-4, with D perhaps TRBD1 (5 bases). Germline-derived CDR1 and CDR2 are SQVTM and ANQGSEA. The CDR3 sequence is 14 residues long. Deletions cut 6 bases from V and 8 bases from J, with 20 bases between. This CDR3 is CSVDSADRGDIQYF. The DNA for the CDR3 is TGCAGCGTAGACTCCGCTGACAGAGGTGACATTCAGTACTTC. Variable domain in full (rest from reference TRBV29-1 and TRBJ2-4): SAVISQKPSRDICQRGTSLTIQCQVDSQVTMMFWYRQQPGQSLTLIATANQGSEATYESGFVIDKFPISRPNLTFSTLTVSNMSPEDSSIYLCSVDSADRGDIQYFGAGTRLSVL.

The chain employs TRBV27 and TRBJ2-2; D may be TRBD1 (6 bases). Germline loops: CDR1 MNHEY, CDR2 SMNVEV (reference sequence). Trimming cost V 5 bases and J 3 bases, with 13 bases left between them. The CDR3 runs to 15 residues. The CDR3, as DNA: TGTGCCAGCAGTCAGGACAGAGTTTACACCGGGGAGCTGTTTTTT. Translation gives CASSQDRVYTGELFF.

The CDR3 reads CASRAGQGPTDTQYF. The CDR3 coding sequence is TGTGCCAGCAGGGCTGGACAGGGACCCACAGATACGCAGTATTTT. The V call is TRBV3-1 (or the pseudogene TRBV3-2), the J call TRBJ2-3, with TRBD1 identical over 8 bases. The germline V gene encodes CDR1 LGHDT and CDR2 YNNKEL (reference sequence). The ends lost 6 bases at V and 2 bases at J; junction bases unmatched: 7. This CDR3 region has 15 residues.

The rearrangement joins TRBV7-2 to TRBJ2-1; TRBD2 aligns across 11 bases. CDR1 is SGHTA, CDR2 FQGNSA, per germline. The CDR3 has 15 amino acids. The J segment lost 10 bases and the V segment lost 5 bases, leaving 10 bases of the junction unmatched. CDR3 nucleotide sequence: TGTGCCAGCAGCCTTAGCGGGGGGGCTTTCCCCGAGCAGTTCTTC. Its protein product is CASSLSGGAFPEQFF.

The chain combines TRBV7-8 with TRBJ1-2; 9 bases align to TRBD1. The CDR3 loop spans 15 amino acids. From germline, CDR1 is SGHVS and CDR2 FQNEAQ. The V gene end was trimmed by 5 bases and the J gene end by 3 bases; junction bases not matched to a gene: 7. This CDR3 is CASSPHRGHDYGYTF. DNA of the CDR3: TGTGCCAGCAGCCCACACAGGGGGCATGACTATGGCTACACCTTC. The full variable domain, with the rest looked up from reference TRBV7-8 and TRBJ1-2, is GAGVSQSPRYKVAKRGQDVALRCDPISGHVSLFWYQQALGQGPEFLTYFQNEAQLDKSGLPSDRFFAERPEGSVSTLKIQRTQQEDSAVYLCASSPHRGHDYGYTFGSGTRLTVV.

The chain joins TRBV5-1 to TRBJ2-7; possibly TRBD2 for D (5 bases). CDR1 SGHRS and CDR2 YFSETQ come from the germline V gene. Deletions cut 4 bases from V and 2 bases from J, with 13 bases between. This CDR3 contains 14 residues. CDR3 sequence: CASSPSGSAYEQYF. Here the CDR3 DNA reads TGCGCCAGCAGCCCCTCGGGGTCGGCCTACGAGCAGTACTTC.

The chain employs TRBV7-2 and TRBJ1-2; no definite D call. The CDR3 is 13 residues long. V was clipped by 5 bases and J by 8 bases, with 15 bases between them. Germline values: CDR1 SGHTA, CDR2 FQGNSA. As DNA, the CDR3 is TGTGCCAGCAGCCCCTGGACGGAGGGAGGCTACACCTTC. Translation gives CASSPWTEGGYTF.